This T cell receptor (beta chain) stems from a study of blood T cell repertoires in COVID-19. Study background: T cells, B-cell-depleted T cells, or PBMCs supplied cDNA or gDNA.

This clone occurred once. The table came from immunoSEQ multiplex PCR; TCRdb's copy has only in-frame clones and leaves some out. Of about 190,000 clones in the sample, roughly 80% were seen once. All enrollees were roughly 18 to 95 years old and from 20 to 25 US areas. Participant-given clinical history determined each cohort assignment. Recovered status in Cohort 3 required two negative PCRs, clearance, or symptom resolution. CDR1 and CDR2 (germline): MNHEY, SVGEGT. The CDR3 extends over 14 amino acids. V was clipped by 5 bases and J by 7 bases, with 16 bases between them. Sequencing was carried out using PBMCs or T cells enriched from blood (not recorded which). This receptor was identified in a woman in her 30s who had recovered from COVID-19. V and J are TRBV6-2 or TRBV6-3 and TRBJ2-3; no clear D. This chain's CDR3 is CASSRSRSPNTQYF. The CDR3 nucleotides read TGTGCCAGCAGTAGGTCTAGGTCTCCAAATACGCAGTATTTT.